These 23 T cell receptor beta chains originate from one sample sequenced in a study of blood T cell repertoires in COVID-19. Assay used: immunoSEQ multiplex PCR; TCRdb lists only in-frame clones, some missing. This sample yields around 130,000 clones, of which around 77% are seen a single time; under 14% belongs to the top ten. Sequencing input: peripheral blood. The origin of the receptors is a human donor in a cohort sampled during active COVID-19.

The chain uses TRBV9 and TRBJ2-1, with 10 bases identical to TRBD2. The J segment lost 9 bases and the V segment lost 0 bases, leaving 6 bases of the junction unmatched. Germline V lookup: CDR1 SGDLS, CDR2 YYNGEE. This CDR3 contains 15 residues. The CDR3 region has the DNA TGTGCCAGCAGCGTAGGATCTAGCGGGGGCGGTGAGCAGTTCTTC. Amino acid sequence: CASSVGSSGGGEQFF. The entire variable domain, with the rest obtained from reference TRBV9 and TRBJ2-1, is as follows: DSGVTQTPKHLITATGQRVTLRCSPRSGDLSVYWYQQSLDQGLQFLIQYYNGEERAKGNILERFSAQQFPDLHSELNLSSLELGDSALYFCASSVGSSGGGEQFFGPGTRLTVL.

V is TRBV28 and J is TRBJ2-7, with D perhaps TRBD1 (5 bases). Trimming cost V 6 bases and J 9 bases, with 21 bases left between them. Germline V gives CDR1 MDHEN, CDR2 SYDVKM. The CDR3 covers 14 residues. The CDR3 loop reads CASSWAGPTNGQYF. DNA of the CDR3: TGTGCCAGCAGCTGGGCAGGGCCGACAAATGGGCAGTACTTC.

J is TRBJ1-6 and V is TRBV7-8, with 8 bases lining up with TRBD1. This CDR3 comprises 15 residues. The germline gives CDR1 SGHVS, CDR2 FQNEAQ. V shed 6 bases, J shed 7 bases, and the junction held 8 bases outside the gene matches. The CDR3 here is CASSPGTGSNSPLHF. For the CDR3, the DNA is TGTGCCAGCAGTCCCGGGACAGGATCCAATTCACCCCTCCACTTT. Filled out from reference TRBV7-8 and TRBJ1-6, the complete variable domain reads GAGVSQSPRYKVAKRGQDVALRCDPISGHVSLFWYQQALGQGPEFLTYFQNEAQLDKSGLPSDRFFAERPEGSVSTLKIQRTQQEDSAVYLCASSPGTGSNSPLHFGNGTRLTVT.

The rearrangement uses TRBV7-9 and TRBJ1-2; TRBD1 agrees at 10 bases. Unmatched junction bases numbered 11, after V lost 7 bases and J lost 9 bases. This CDR3 comprises 14 residues. Germline-derived CDR1 and CDR2 are SEHNR and FQNEAQ (reference sequence). This chain's CDR3 is CASTQSWTGGSYTF. The CDR3 nucleotides are TGTGCCAGCACCCAGTCTTGGACAGGGGGTAGCTACACCTTC.

The chain links TRBV18 to TRBJ1-1; TRBD1 matches 8 bases. Germline CDR1 and CDR2: KGHSH and LQKENI. With 0 bases clipped from V and 7 bases from J, the junction kept 7 bases outside the gene matches. This CDR3 has 15 residues. CDR3 sequence (DNA): TGTGCCAGCTCACCACCCCAGGGGGCATTTGGTGAAGCTTTCTTT. This encodes CASSPPQGAFGEAFF.

This clone was counted between two and nine times. This chain uses TRBV7-9 with TRBJ2-7; D ambiguous. There are 13 residues in the CDR3. V was clipped by 1 base and J by 3 bases, with 7 bases between them. CDR1 and CDR2 (germline): SEHNR, FQNEAQ (reference sequence). In DNA, the CDR3 is TGTGCCAGCAGCTTAGACTACTTCTACGAGCAGTACTTC. Protein sequence: CASSLDYFYEQYF.

The rearrangement uses TRBV10-3 and TRBJ1-1; 8 bases line up with TRBD1. With 4 bases clipped from V and 10 bases from J, the junction kept 8 bases outside the gene matches. The germline CDR1 and CDR2 sequences are ENHRY and SYGVKD. CDR3 length: 13 residues. The DNA for the CDR3 is TGTGCCATCAGTGGGACAGGGATCGTAGGAGCTTTCTTT. Amino acids: CAISGTGIVGAFF.

The rearrangement uses TRBV21-1 and TRBJ1-2; TRBD1, the table's D call, was not compared with the DNA. TRBV21-1 counts as a pseudogene. CDR3 length equals 17 residues. The CDR3 spells CASSKTTGGETNYGYTF. The CDR3 nucleotides read TGTGCCAGCAGCAAGACTACAGGGGGCGAGACGAACTATGGCTACACCTTC.

This chain uses TRBV24-1 with TRBJ1-5; 9 nucleotides agree with TRBD1. The junction had 7 bases not matched to a gene; V was cut back by 4 bases and J by 7 bases. This CDR3 is built from 15 residues. Germline V lookup: CDR1 KGHDR, CDR2 SFDVKD. Here the CDR3 reads CATSDGQGNGQPQHF. CDR3 DNA: TGTGCCACCAGTGACGGACAGGGGAACGGCCAGCCCCAGCATTTT.

The chain uses TRBV19 and TRBJ2-5; 14 positions agree with TRBD2. CDR1 LNHDA and CDR2 SQIVND come from the germline V gene (reference sequence). The CDR3 extends over 18 amino acids. Germline trimming cut 3 bases from V and 0 bases from J; bases unmatched to any gene: 6. The CDR3 bases are TGTGCCAGTAGTATTCGGACTAGCGGGGGGCCGAACCAAGAGACCCAGTACTTC. This gives the protein CASSIRTSGGPNQETQYF.

The rearrangement links TRBV9 to TRBJ2-1; 11 positions agree with TRBD2. V lost 3 bases and J lost 9; bases outside the gene matches: 11. CDR1 and CDR2 (germline): SGDLS, YYNGEE. The CDR3 has 16 residues. The CDR3 DNA sequence: TGTGCCAGCAGCGACTCACTAGCGGGGGCGGGCAGTGAGCAGTTCTTC. It specifies CASSDSLAGAGSEQFF.

The chain uses TRBV5-1 and TRBJ2-3; TRBD1 matches at 9 bases. There are 17 residues in the CDR3. The J segment lost 7 bases and the V segment lost 2 bases, leaving 14 bases of the junction unmatched. Germline V gene lookup returns CDR1 SGHRS and CDR2 YFSETQ. CDR3: CASSFLTGGATKNTQYF. The CDR3 bases are TGCGCCAGCAGCTTCCTTACAGGGGGCGCGACCAAAAATACGCAGTATTTT. The full variable domain, completed using reference TRBV5-1 and TRBJ2-3, is KAGVTQTPRYLIKTRGQQVTLSCSPISGHRSVSWYQQTPGQGLQFLFEYFSETQRNKGNFPGRFSGRQFSNSRSEMNVSTLELGDSALYLCASSFLTGGATKNTQYFGPGTRLTVL.

V is TRBV6-1 and J is TRBJ2-7, with D perhaps TRBD1 (5 bases). V shed 2 bases and J shed 2 bases, with 10 bases lying between them. CDR3 length equals 14 residues. Germline values: CDR1 MNHNS, CDR2 SASEGT. CDR3 nucleotide sequence: TGTGCCAGCAGTGAACGACAGTTACCCTACGAGCAGTACTTC. Amino acids: CASSERQLPYEQYF.

DNA for the CDR3: TGTGCCAGCAGTTACCCGGACAGGGTGTATGAGCAGTTCTTC. It encodes CASSYPDRVYEQFF. V usage is TRBV6-6 and J usage is TRBJ2-1, with 8 bases lining up with TRBD1. Germline trimming cut 2 bases from V and 8 bases from J; bases unmatched to any gene: 5. There are 14 residues in the CDR3. Germline V CDR1 and CDR2: MNHNY, SVGAGI (reference sequence).

The chain links TRBV6-6 to TRBJ1-2; a possible D gene is TRBD1 (6 bases). Deletions cut 4 bases from V and 8 bases from J, with 14 bases between. The germline gives CDR1 MNHNY, CDR2 SVGAGI (reference sequence). The CDR3 runs to 13 residues. CDR3 sequence reads: CASSSTDSHGYTF. CDR3 nucleotide sequence: TGTGCCAGCAGTTCCACGGACAGTCACGGCTACACCTTC.

The V and J genes are TRBV4-2 and TRBJ2-1, with D tentatively TRBD2 (6 bases). This CDR3 region has 16 residues. CDR1 LGHNA and CDR2 YNFKEQ come from the germline V gene. V lost 6 bases and J lost 0, with 15 bases in between. Here the CDR3 DNA reads TGTGCCAGCAGTCCTCAGGAGGGAAGCTCCTACAATGAGCAGTTCTTC. This codes for CASSPQEGSSYNEQFF.

The V call is TRBV6-5, the J call TRBJ2-6; D may be TRBD2 (5 bases). The CDR3 runs to 16 residues. CDR1 and CDR2 from the germline V gene are MNHEY and SVGAGI. The V gene lost 4 bases and the J gene lost 0 bases, with 10 bases spanning the gap. CDR3 amino acids: CASSSGLLSGANVLTF. The CDR3 DNA sequence: TGTGCCAGCAGTTCCGGACTGCTCTCTGGGGCCAACGTCCTGACTTTC.

This clone came up once. The CDR3 nucleotides read TGTGCCAGTAGTGTGGACAGGAAATCCTACGAGCAGTACTTC. As protein: CASSVDRKSYEQYF. The chain has TRBV19 and TRBJ2-7; 7 positions match TRBD1. With 5 bases clipped from V and 1 base from J, the junction kept 5 bases outside the gene matches. The germline CDR1 and CDR2 sequences are LNHDA and SQIVND (reference sequence). The CDR3 has 14 amino acids.

In its sample, this clone was seen a few times. The rearrangement uses TRBV11-2 and TRBJ2-6, with a possible D match to TRBD2 (6 bases). Germline CDR1 SGHAT, CDR2 FQNNGV. CDR3 size: 17 residues. V was shortened by 5 bases and J by 3 bases, with 17 bases between the two germline ends. The CDR3 loop reads CASSPVWGGRGANVLTF. The CDR3 DNA follows: TGTGCCAGCAGCCCCGTTTGGGGAGGACGTGGGGCCAACGTCCTGACTTTC. The full variable domain, its missing parts supplied by reference TRBV11-2 and TRBJ2-6, is EAGVAQSPRYKIIEKRQSVAFWCNPISGHATLYWYQQILGQGPKLLIQFQNNGVVDDSQLPKDRFSAERLKGVDSTLKIQPAKLEDSAVYLCASSPVWGGRGANVLTFGAGSRLTVL.

This clone has only one observation. V and J are TRBV5-1 and TRBJ2-5; 8 nucleotides agree with TRBD2. In germline, CDR1 is SGHRS, CDR2 YFSETQ. CDR3 length: 14 residues. V gave up 1 base and J gave up 5 bases; unmatched junction bases: 4. The CDR3 here is CASSLSGGVETQYF. The CDR3 bases are TGCGCCAGCAGCTTGTCCGGGGGGGTGGAGACCCAGTACTTC.

The chain employs TRBV6-4 and TRBJ2-3; 8 nucleotides agree with TRBD1. The CDR3 extends over 16 amino acids. Germline trimming cut 5 bases from V and 0 bases from J; bases unmatched to any gene: 7. CDR1 is MRHNA and CDR2 is SNTAGT in the germline V gene. The CDR3 loop is CASSPLRGPSTDTQYF. In DNA form, the CDR3 reads TGTGCCAGCAGTCCCCTCAGGGGGCCTAGCACAGATACGCAGTATTTT.

The rearrangement joins TRBV7-2 to TRBJ1-5; perhaps TRBD1 as D (5 bases). Trimming took off 1 base at V and 11 bases at J, with 15 bases between the two ends. The CDR3 has 14 residues. Germline CDR1 SGHTA, CDR2 FQGNSA. In DNA, the CDR3 is TGTGCCAGCAGCTTAGAGGCCGGGGGACGGACCCAGCATTTT. Encoded protein: CASSLEAGGRTQHF.

The rearrangement links TRBV5-5 to TRBJ1-5; the match to TRBD1 covers 9 bases. Germline trimming cut 4 bases from V and 5 bases from J; bases unmatched to any gene: 4. Germline V gene data show CDR1 as SGHKS and CDR2 as YYEKEE (reference sequence). The CDR3 is 14 residues long. CDR3 nucleotide sequence: TGTGCCAGCAGCATGGACAGGGGTTATCAGCCCCAGCATTTT. This sequence encodes CASSMDRGYQPQHF.